Listed here is a single TCR beta chain. The data were taken from a study of blood T cell repertoires in COVID-19. Trimming cost V 7 bases and J 1 base, with 8 bases left between them. The CDR3 consists of 12 residues. The germline CDR1 and CDR2 sequences are SGHRS and YFSETQ. Some clones are missing from TCRdb's copy, which holds only in-frame ones; the method was immunoSEQ multiplex PCR. The sample holds fewer than 500,000 clones, roughly 90% seen once. Participant-given clinical history determined each cohort assignment. This sequence originates from a woman aged 25 to 39 with acute COVID-19. The gene calls are TRBV5-1 and TRBJ1-1, with unresolved D. Material: PBMCs or T cells enriched from blood (not recorded which). This CDR3 is CASPNPNTEAFF. The CDR3 DNA follows: TGCGCCAGCCCTAACCCGAACACTGAAGCTTTCTTT.